This is a list of T cell receptor beta chains from one sample in a study of Graves' ophthalmopathy and Graves' hyperthyroidism. Each CDR3 protein gets one entry after TCRdb re-called the multiplex PCR reads with MiXCR. The profile shows 360,000 or so distinct CDR3 sequences, around 20% of them singletons. Sequencing used peripheral blood. The receptors were gathered from a woman aged 18-35 years with Graves' ophthalmopathy. Each CDR3 is given with its conserved first and last residue. D genes are given only for firm matches. The size entry is marked missing in some rows and otherwise reads once, few, many or a size class.

CDR3 protein,CDR3 DNA,V gene,D gene,J gene,clone size
CASSESGQGDQPQHF,TGTGCCAGCAGTGAATCGGGACAGGGGGATCAGCCCCAGCATTTT,TRBV6-4,TRBD1,TRBJ1-5,many
CAWSVIQAAATEAFF,TGTGCCTGGAGTGTAATCCAGGCAGCCGCCACTGAAGCTTTCTTT,TRBV30,NA,TRBJ1-1,many
CASQDSGTPNYGYTF,TGTGCCAGCCAAGACTCCGGCACGCCTAACTATGGCTACACCTTC,TRBV19,NA,TRBJ1-2,many
CASSYRTGSANTGELFF,TGTGCCAGCAGTTACAGAACAGGGTCAGCGAACACCGGGGAGCTGTTTTTT,TRBV6-2/TRBV6-3,NA,TRBJ2-2,many
CASSTGGGTYEQYF,TGTGCCAGCAGCACGGGCGGGGGGACCTACGAGCAGTACTTC,TRBV7-2,TRBD2,TRBJ2-7,many
CASSLAGFMNTEAFF,TGTGCCAGCAGTTTGGCGGGTTTTATGAACACTGAAGCTTTCTTT,TRBV28,NA,TRBJ1-1,many
CASSLSGKSYEQYF,TGTGCCAGCAGCCTTAGCGGGAAATCCTACGAGCAGTACTTC,TRBV28,TRBD2,TRBJ2-7,many
CASSFLAFEQYF,TGTGCCAGCAGTTTTCTCGCTTTCGAGCAGTACTTC,TRBV28,NA,TRBJ2-7,many
CASQPGPTYEQYF,TGTGCCAGCCAACCGGGACCCACCTACGAGCAGTACTTC,TRBV27,NA,TRBJ2-7,many
CASSPWTRGETQYF,TGTGCCAGCAGCCCATGGACAAGAGGGGAGACCCAGTACTTC,TRBV7-9,NA,TRBJ2-5,many
CANKAGRSNTEAFF,TGTGCCAACAAAGCGGGACGGTCGAACACTGAAGCTTTCTTT,TRBV18,NA,TRBJ1-1,many
CASSFGRGNTIYF,TGTGCCAGCAGTTTTGGCAGGGGAAACACCATATATTTT,TRBV6-5,NA,TRBJ1-3,many
CASSLSVTAGLDTEAFF,TGTGCCAGCAGTTTATCGGTCACGGCGGGCTTAGACACTGAAGCTTTCTTT,TRBV12-3/TRBV12-4,NA,TRBJ1-1,NA
CSARAIELAGFMEETQYF,TGCAGTGCAAGGGCAATAGAACTAGCGGGTTTTATGGAAGAGACCCAGTACTTC,TRBV20-1,TRBD2,TRBJ2-5,many
CASSPRGAGNTIYF,TGTGCCAGCAGCCCCCGGGGAGCTGGAAACACCATATATTTT,TRBV3-1,NA,TRBJ1-3,many
CASSGARAYGYTF,TGTGCCAGCAGTGGTGCACGGGCATATGGCTACACCTTC,TRBV12-3/TRBV12-4,NA,TRBJ1-2,NA
CASSYSRGTGGAAQYF,TGTGCCAGCAGTTACTCGAGGGGTACGGGTGGTGCGGCCCAGTACTTC,TRBV12-3/TRBV12-4,NA,TRBJ2-5,NA
CASSFRDSLKSPNTEAFF,TGTGCCAGCAGTTTCCGGGACAGCCTTAAGAGCCCGAACACTGAAGCTTTCTTT,TRBV28,TRBD1,TRBJ1-1,NA
CSADPPGQGGSPLHF,TGCAGTGCCGATCCCCCGGGACAGGGAGGTTCACCCCTCCACTTT,TRBV20-1,TRBD1,TRBJ1-6,NA
CASRTTGTKNIQYF,TGTGCCAGCAGGACAACAGGGACCAAAAACATTCAGTACTTC,TRBV6-2/TRBV6-3,NA,TRBJ2-4,NA
CASSLRLGMNTEAFF,TGTGCCAGCAGTTTACGTCTCGGTATGAACACTGAAGCTTTCTTT,TRBV27,NA,TRBJ1-1,many
CASRNLQGLGELFF,TGTGCCAGCAGGAACCTCCAGGGGCTCGGGGAGCTGTTTTTT,TRBV12-3/TRBV12-4,NA,TRBJ2-2,NA
CASSYSRLGGSYEQYF,TGTGCCAGCAGTTACTCGAGATTAGGCGGCTCCTACGAGCAGTACTTC,TRBV6-5,NA,TRBJ2-7,many
CASSLRSLGNTIYF,TGTGCCAGCAGTTTAAGGTCCCTGGGAAACACCATATATTTT,TRBV28,NA,TRBJ1-3,many
CASGANSVSYEQYF,TGTGCCAGCGGGGCGAACAGCGTCTCCTACGAGCAGTACTTC,TRBV12-3/TRBV12-4,NA,TRBJ2-7,many
CASSLGEVAQETQYF,TGTGCCAGCAGTTTGGGGGAAGTAGCCCAAGAGACCCAGTACTTC,TRBV12-3/TRBV12-4,NA,TRBJ2-5,many
CSASMGSYSNQPQHF,TGCAGTGCTAGTATGGGTTCTTATAGCAATCAGCCCCAGCATTTT,TRBV20-1,NA,TRBJ1-5,many